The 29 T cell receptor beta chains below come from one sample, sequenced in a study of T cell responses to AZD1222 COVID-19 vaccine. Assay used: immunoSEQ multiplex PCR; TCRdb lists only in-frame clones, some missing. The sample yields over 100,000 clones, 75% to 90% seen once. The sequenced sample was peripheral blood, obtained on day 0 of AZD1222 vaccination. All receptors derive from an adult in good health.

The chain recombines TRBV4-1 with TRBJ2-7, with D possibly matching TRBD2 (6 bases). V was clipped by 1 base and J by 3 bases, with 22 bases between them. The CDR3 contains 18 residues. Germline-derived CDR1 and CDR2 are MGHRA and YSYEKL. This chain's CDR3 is CASSQVGGGSTSFYEQYF. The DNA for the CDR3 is TGCGCCAGCAGCCAAGTGGGTGGAGGGAGCACTTCCTTCTACGAGCAGTACTTC.

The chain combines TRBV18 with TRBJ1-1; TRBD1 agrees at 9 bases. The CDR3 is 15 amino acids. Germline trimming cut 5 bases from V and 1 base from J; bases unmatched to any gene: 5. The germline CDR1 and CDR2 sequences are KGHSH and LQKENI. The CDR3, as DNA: TGTGCCAGCTCAAAGACAGGGGGGAAGAACACTGAAGCTTTCTTT. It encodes CASSKTGGKNTEAFF.

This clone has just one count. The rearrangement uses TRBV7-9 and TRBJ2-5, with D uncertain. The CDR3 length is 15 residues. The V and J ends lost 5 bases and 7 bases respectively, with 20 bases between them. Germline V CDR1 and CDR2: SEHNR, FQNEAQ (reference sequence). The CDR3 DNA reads TGTGCCAGCAGCCAGGCCCGGGCCGTGCCGGGGACCCAGTACTTC. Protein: CASSQARAVPGTQYF.

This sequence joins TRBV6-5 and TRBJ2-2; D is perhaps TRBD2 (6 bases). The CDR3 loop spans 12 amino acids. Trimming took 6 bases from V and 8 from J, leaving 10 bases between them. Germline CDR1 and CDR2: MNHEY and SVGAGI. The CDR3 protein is CASSRLVGELFF. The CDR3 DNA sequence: TGTGCCAGCAGCCGACTAGTAGGGGAGCTGTTTTTT.

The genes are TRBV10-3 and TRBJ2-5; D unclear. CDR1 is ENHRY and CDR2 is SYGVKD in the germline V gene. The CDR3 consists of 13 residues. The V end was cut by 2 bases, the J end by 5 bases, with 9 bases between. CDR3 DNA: TGTGCCATCAGTGAGGGGCAGGAGGAGACCCAGTACTTC. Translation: CAISEGQEETQYF.

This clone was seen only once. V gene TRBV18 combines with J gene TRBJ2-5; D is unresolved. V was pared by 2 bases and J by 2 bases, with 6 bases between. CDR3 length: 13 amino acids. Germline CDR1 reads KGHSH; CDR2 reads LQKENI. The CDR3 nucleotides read TGTGCCAGCTCACCAAACTATCAAGAGACCCAGTACTTC. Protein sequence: CASSPNYQETQYF.

CDR3: CASSLNLDQPQHF. The DNA for the CDR3 is TGTGCCAGCAGTTTGAATCTCGATCAGCCCCAGCATTTT. The chain recombines TRBV12-3 or TRBV12-4 with TRBJ1-5; D is uncertain. This CDR3 spans 13 amino acids. V was shortened by 3 bases and J by 5 bases, with 8 bases between the two germline ends.

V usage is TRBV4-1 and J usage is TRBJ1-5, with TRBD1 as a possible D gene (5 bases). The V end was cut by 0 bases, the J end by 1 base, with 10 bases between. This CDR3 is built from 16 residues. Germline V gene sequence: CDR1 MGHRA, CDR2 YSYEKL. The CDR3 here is CASSQDPRASNQPQHF. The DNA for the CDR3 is TGCGCCAGCAGCCAAGATCCCAGGGCCAGCAATCAGCCCCAGCATTTT.

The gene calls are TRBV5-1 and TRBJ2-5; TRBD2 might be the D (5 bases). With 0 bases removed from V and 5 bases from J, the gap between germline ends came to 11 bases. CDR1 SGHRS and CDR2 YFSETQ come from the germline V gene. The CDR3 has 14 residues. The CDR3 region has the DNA TGCGCCAGCAGCTTGGCCCAGCGGCGGGAGACCCAGTACTTC. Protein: CASSLAQRRETQYF.

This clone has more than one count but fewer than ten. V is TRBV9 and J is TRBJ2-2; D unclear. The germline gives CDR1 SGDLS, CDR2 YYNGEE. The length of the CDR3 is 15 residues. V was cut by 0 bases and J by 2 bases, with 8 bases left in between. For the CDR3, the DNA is TGTGCCAGCAGCGTAGGAAACTCTAACACCGGGGAGCTGTTTTTT. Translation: CASSVGNSNTGELFF.

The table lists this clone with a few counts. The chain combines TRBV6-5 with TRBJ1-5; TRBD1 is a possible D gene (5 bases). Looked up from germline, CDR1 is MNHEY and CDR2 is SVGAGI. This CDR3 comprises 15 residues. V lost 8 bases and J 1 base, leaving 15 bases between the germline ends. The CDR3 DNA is TGTGCCAGCGGAAGGTGGGCAGGGAGCAATCAGCCCCAGCATTTT. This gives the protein CASGRWAGSNQPQHF.

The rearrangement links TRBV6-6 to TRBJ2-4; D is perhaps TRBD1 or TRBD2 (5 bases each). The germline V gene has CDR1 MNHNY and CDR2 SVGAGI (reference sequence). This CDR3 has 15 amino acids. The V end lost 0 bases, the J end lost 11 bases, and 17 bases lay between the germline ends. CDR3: CASSYSSSGDGLQYF. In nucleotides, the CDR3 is TGTGCCAGCAGTTACTCGAGCTCCGGGGACGGACTTCAGTACTTC.

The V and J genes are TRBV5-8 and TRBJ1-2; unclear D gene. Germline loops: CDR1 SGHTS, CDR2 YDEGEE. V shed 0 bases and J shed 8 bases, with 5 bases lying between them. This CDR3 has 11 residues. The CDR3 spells CASSLEGGYTF. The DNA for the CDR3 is TGTGCCAGCAGCTTGGAGGGCGGCTACACCTTC.

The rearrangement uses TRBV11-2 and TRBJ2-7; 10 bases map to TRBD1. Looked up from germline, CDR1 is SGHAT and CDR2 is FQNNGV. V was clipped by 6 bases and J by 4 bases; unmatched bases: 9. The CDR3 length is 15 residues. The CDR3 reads CASRSPGQGRYEQYF. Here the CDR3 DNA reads TGTGCCAGCAGGAGCCCGGGACAGGGGAGGTACGAGCAGTACTTC.

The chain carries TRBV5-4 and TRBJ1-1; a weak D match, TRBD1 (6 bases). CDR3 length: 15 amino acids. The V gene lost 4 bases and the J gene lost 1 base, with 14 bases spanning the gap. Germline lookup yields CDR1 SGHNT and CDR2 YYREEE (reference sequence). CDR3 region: CASSRTGRQNTEAFF. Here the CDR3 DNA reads TGTGCCAGCAGCCGAACAGGGAGGCAGAACACTGAAGCTTTCTTT.

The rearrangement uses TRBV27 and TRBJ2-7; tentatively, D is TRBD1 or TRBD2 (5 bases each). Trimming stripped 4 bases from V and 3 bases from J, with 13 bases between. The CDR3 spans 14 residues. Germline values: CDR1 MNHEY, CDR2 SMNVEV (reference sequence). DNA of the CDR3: TGTGCCAGCAGTTCCCCCGGGACCGTCTACGAGCAGTACTTC. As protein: CASSSPGTVYEQYF.

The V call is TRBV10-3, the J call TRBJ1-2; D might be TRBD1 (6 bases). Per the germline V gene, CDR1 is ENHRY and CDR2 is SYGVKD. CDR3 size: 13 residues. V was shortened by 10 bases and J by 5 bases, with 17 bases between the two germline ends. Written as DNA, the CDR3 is TGTGCCACCAGCGAGGGGGTTGGTTATGGCTACACCTTC. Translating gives CATSEGVGYGYTF.

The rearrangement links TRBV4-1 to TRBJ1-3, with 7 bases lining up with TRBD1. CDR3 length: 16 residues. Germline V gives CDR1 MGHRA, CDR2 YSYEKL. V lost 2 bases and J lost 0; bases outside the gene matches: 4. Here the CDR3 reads CASSQQDRASGNTIYF. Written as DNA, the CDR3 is TGCGCCAGCAGCCAACAAGACAGGGCCTCTGGAAACACCATATATTTT.

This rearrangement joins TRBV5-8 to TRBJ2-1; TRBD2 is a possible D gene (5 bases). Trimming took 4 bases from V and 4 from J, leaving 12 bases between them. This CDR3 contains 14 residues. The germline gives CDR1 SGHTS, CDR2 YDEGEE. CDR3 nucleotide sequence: TGTGCCAGCAGCGGACTTTGGGTATACAATGAGCAGTTCTTC. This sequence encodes CASSGLWVYNEQFF.

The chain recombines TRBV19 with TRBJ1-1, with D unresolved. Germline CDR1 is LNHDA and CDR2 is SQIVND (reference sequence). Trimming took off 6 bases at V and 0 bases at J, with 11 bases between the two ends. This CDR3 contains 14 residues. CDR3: CASSMRTLNTEAFF. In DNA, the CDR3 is TGTGCCAGTAGCATGAGGACCTTGAACACTGAAGCTTTCTTT.

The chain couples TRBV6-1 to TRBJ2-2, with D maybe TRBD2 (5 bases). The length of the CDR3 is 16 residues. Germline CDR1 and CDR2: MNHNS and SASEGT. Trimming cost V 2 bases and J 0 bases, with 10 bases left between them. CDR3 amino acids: CASSEIKGANTGELFF. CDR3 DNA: TGTGCCAGCAGTGAAATTAAGGGAGCGAACACCGGGGAGCTGTTTTTT.

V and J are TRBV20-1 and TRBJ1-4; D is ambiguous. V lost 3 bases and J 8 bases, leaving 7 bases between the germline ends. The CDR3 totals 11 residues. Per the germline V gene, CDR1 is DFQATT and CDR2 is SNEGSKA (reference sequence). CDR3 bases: TGCAGTGCTAGGGCGAAGGAAAAACTGTTTTTT. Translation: CSARAKEKLFF.

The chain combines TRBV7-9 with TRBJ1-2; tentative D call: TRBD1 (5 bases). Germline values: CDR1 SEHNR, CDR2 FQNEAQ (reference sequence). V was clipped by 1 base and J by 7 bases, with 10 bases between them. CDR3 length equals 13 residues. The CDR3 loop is CASSLEGASGYTF. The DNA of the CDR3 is TGTGCCAGCAGCTTAGAAGGGGCCTCTGGCTACACCTTC.

CDR3 loop: CSVARLREQYF. In nucleotides, the CDR3 is TGCAGCGTTGCACGCCTTCGGGAGCAGTACTTC. The J gene is TRBJ2-7, the V gene TRBV29-1, with unresolved D. Germline CDR1 is SQVTM and CDR2 is ANQGSEA. V was clipped by 4 bases and J by 7 bases, with 11 bases between them. CDR3 size: 11 residues.

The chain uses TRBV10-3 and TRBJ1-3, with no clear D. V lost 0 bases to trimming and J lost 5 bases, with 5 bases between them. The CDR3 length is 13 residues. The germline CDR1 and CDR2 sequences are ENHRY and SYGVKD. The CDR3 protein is CAISESARNTIYF. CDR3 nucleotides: TGTGCCATCAGTGAGTCGGCGCGAAACACCATATATTTT.

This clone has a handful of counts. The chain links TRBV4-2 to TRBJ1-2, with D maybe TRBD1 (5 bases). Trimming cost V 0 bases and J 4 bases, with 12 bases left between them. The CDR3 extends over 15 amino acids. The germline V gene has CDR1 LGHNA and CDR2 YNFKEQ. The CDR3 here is CASSQDQGVGYGYTF. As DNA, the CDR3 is TGTGCCAGCAGCCAAGATCAGGGTGTAGGCTATGGCTACACCTTC.

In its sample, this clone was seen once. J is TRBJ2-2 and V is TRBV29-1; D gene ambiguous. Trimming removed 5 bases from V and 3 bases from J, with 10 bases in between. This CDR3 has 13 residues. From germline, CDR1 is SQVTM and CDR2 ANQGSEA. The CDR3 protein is CSVSGLDTGELFF. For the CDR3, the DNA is TGCAGCGTTTCCGGGCTGGACACCGGGGAGCTGTTTTTT.

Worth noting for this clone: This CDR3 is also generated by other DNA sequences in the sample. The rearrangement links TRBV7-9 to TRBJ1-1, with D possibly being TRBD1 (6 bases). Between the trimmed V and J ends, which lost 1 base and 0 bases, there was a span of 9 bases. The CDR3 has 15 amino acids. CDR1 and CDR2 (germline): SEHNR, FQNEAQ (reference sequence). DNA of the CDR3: TGTGCCAGCAGCTTAGGAAGGGGGTTGAACACTGAAGCTTTCTTT. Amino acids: CASSLGRGLNTEAFF. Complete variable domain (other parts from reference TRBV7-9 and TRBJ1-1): DTGVSQNPRHKITKRGQNVTFRCDPISEHNRLYWYRQTLGQGPEFLTYFQNEAQLEKSRLLSDRFSAERPKGSFSTLEIQRTEQGDSAMYLCASSLGRGLNTEAFFGQGTRLTVV.

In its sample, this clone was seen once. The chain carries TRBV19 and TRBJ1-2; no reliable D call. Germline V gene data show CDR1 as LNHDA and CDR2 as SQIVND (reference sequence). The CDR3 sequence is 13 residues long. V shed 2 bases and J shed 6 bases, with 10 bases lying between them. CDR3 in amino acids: CASSITPGNGYTF. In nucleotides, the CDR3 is TGTGCCAGTAGTATAACTCCCGGGAATGGCTACACCTTC.